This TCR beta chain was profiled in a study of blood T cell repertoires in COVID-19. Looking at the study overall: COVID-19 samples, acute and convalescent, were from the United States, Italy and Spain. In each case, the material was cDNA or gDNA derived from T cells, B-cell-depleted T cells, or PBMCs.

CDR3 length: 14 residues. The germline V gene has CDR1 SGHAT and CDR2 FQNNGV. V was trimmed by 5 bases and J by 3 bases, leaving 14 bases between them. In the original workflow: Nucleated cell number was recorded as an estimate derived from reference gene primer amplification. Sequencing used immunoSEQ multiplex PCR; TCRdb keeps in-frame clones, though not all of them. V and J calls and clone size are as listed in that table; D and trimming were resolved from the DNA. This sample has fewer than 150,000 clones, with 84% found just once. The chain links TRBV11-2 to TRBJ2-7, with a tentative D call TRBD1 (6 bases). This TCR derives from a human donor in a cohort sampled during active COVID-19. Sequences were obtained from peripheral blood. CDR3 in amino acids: CASSRTTGDYEQYF. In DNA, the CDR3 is TGTGCCAGCAGCCGAACGACAGGAGACTACGAGCAGTACTTC.